This T cell receptor (beta chain) was captured in a study of blood T cell repertoires in COVID-19. The CDR3 has 15 amino acids. Per germline, CDR1 SNHLY and CDR2 FYNNEI. TCRdb's table, derived via immunoSEQ multiplex PCR, lists solely in-frame clones and lacks some. The sample holds 200,000 or so clones; about 80% are singletons and the top ten take approximately 7.2%. This chain joins TRBV2 and TRBJ2-5; 8 bases map to TRBD2. Source material: peripheral blood. The receptor's source is a human donor with acute or convalescent COVID-19. The donor label of this sample is uncertain. The CDR3 DNA is TGTGCGACCTCCCGAGGAGCGGGGGCTAGGGAGACCCAGTACTTC. Protein product: CATSRGAGARETQYF.